Following are 8 T cell receptor beta chains from one sample sequenced in a study of shared clonotypes between healthy human individuals. Terminally differentiated effector memory CD45RA+ cells were excluded from the naive CD8 cells, which were CD45RO-negative and positively selected for CCR7. The assay was immunoSEQ multiplex PCR, and TCRdb's table has in-frame clones only and misses some. Among about 610,000 clones listed, about 95% were seen once. Sequences were obtained from naive CD8+ T cells sorted from blood. The origin of the receptors is a woman in her 30s in good health.

This clone was detected once. The chain links TRBV19 to TRBJ2-2, with D hard to call. The CDR3 is 14 amino acids. V was clipped by 4 bases and J by 7 bases, with 13 bases between them. Germline CDR1 and CDR2: LNHDA and SQIVND (reference sequence). The CDR3 sequence is CASSTLLVNGELFF. The CDR3 DNA is TGTGCCAGTAGTACCCTACTTGTGAACGGGGAGCTGTTTTTT.

The chain is built from TRBV2 and TRBJ2-3; D possibly corresponds to TRBD2 (6 bases). CDR3 length: 14 amino acids. V dropped 6 bases and J dropped 5 bases, with 15 bases sitting between them. Germline V gives CDR1 SNHLY, CDR2 FYNNEI. CDR3 in amino acids: CASSDPFSGDTQYF. CDR3 sequence (DNA): TGTGCCAGCAGCGATCCTTTTAGCGGAGATACGCAGTATTTT.

The rearrangement links TRBV6-4 to TRBJ2-2; 7 nucleotides align to TRBD1. Germline lookup yields CDR1 MRHNA and CDR2 SNTAGT. The CDR3 is 17 amino acids. V trimming: 2 bases; J trimming: 1 base; junction bases outside the gene matches: 7. The CDR3 loop reads CASSDRGLFRNTGELFF. CDR3 nucleotides: TGTGCCAGCAGTGACAGGGGGCTATTCCGGAACACCGGGGAGCTGTTTTTT.

The genes are TRBV28 and TRBJ2-6; maybe TRBD2 (5 bases). V lost 3 bases, J lost 2 bases, and 14 bases lay in between. From germline, CDR1 is MDHEN and CDR2 SYDVKM. The CDR3 spans 17 residues. CDR3 in DNA: TGTGCCAGCAGTTTTCTAGAGGGTATCGCTGGGGCCAACGTCCTGACTTTC. It specifies CASSFLEGIAGANVLTF.

As regards this clone: Additional DNA sequences in this sample encode the identical CDR3. This sequence joins TRBV28 and TRBJ1-1; unclear D gene. The germline gives CDR1 MDHEN, CDR2 SYDVKM. Trimming cost V 3 bases and J 1 base, with 9 bases left between them. The CDR3 contains 14 residues. In DNA form, the CDR3 reads TGTGCCAGCAGTTTGAGGGCACCGAACACTGAAGCTTTCTTT. Encoded protein: CASSLRAPNTEAFF.

This chain joins TRBV27 and TRBJ2-4; D perhaps matches TRBD1 (6 bases). Germline V gene lookup returns CDR1 MNHEY and CDR2 SMNVEV (reference sequence). V lost 6 bases to trimming and J lost 1 base, with 10 bases between them. The CDR3 totals 14 residues. CDR3: CASSPRGAKNIQYF. The CDR3 region has the DNA TGTGCCAGCAGCCCAAGGGGGGCCAAAAACATTCAGTACTTC.

This clone was counted once. The chain recombines TRBV27 with TRBJ2-1, with 7 bases that match TRBD2. Germline lookup yields CDR1 MNHEY and CDR2 SMNVEV (reference sequence). The ends lost 2 bases at V and 5 bases at J; junction bases unmatched: 6. This CDR3 is 15 amino acids long. CDR3 amino acids: CASSLESSGHNEQFF. For the CDR3, the DNA is TGTGCCAGCAGTTTAGAATCTAGCGGACACAATGAGCAGTTCTTC.

This clone is a singleton in its sample. The rearrangement uses TRBV21-1 and TRBJ2-7; no DNA check was done on the table's D call, TRBD2. TRBV21-1 is a pseudogene segment. This CDR3 has 15 amino acids. The CDR3 here is CASSKGGGSSYEQYF. The CDR3 DNA reads TGTGCCAGCAGCAAAGGGGGGGGAAGCTCCTACGAGCAGTACTTC.